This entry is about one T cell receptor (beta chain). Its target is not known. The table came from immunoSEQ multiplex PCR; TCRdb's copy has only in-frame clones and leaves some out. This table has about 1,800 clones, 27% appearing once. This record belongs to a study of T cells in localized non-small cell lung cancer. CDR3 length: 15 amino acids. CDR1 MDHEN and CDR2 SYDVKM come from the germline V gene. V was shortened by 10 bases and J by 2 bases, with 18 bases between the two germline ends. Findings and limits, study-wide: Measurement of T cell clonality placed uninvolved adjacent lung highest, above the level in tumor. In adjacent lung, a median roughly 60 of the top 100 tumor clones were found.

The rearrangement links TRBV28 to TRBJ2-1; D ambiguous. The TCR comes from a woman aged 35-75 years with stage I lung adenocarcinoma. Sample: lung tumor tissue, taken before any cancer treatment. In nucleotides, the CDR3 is TGTGCCACCACTGGCTCTGGCGCAGCCTACAATGAGCAGTTCTTC. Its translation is CATTGSGAAYNEQFF.